These 23 T cell receptor beta chains were sequenced from one sample in a study of T cell responses to AZD1222 COVID-19 vaccine. This table comes from immunoSEQ multiplex PCR, and its TCRdb copy is limited to in-frame clones, with some not included. The data show about 120,000 clones, about 90% seen once. Material: peripheral blood, obtained on day 0 of AZD1222 vaccination. These receptors originate from an adult in good health.

V and J are TRBV6-2 or TRBV6-3 and TRBJ1-5; D is perhaps TRBD1 (5 bases). Per germline, CDR1 MNHEY and CDR2 SVGEGT. CDR3 size: 12 residues. The V and J ends lost 5 bases and 5 bases respectively, with 7 bases between them. The CDR3 here is CASSIRDQPQHF. CDR3 sequence (DNA): TGTGCCAGCAGTATCAGGGATCAGCCCCAGCATTTT.

This sequence joins TRBV12-3 or TRBV12-4 and TRBJ2-6, with unresolved D. The CDR3 runs 12 residues. Trimming took off 7 bases at V and 4 bases at J, with 5 bases between the two ends. Written as DNA, the CDR3 is TGTGCCAGCACTGCCGGGGCCAACGTCCTGACTTTC. Amino acids: CASTAGANVLTF.

The V and J genes are TRBV6-2 or TRBV6-3 and TRBJ1-2, with 7 bases identical to TRBD1. This CDR3 is built from 15 residues. V lost 4 bases and J lost 8; bases outside the gene matches: 13. From germline, CDR1 is MNHEY and CDR2 SVGEGT. CDR3 in DNA: TGTGCCAGCAGTTTAGACAGGGCCTCACCCGGCGGCTACACCTTC. Translated: CASSLDRASPGGYTF.

V is TRBV4-3 and J is TRBJ2-7; no clear D. Trimming took 1 base from V and 1 from J, leaving 11 bases between them. Germline CDR1 is LGHNA and CDR2 is YSLEER. The length of the CDR3 is 15 residues. The CDR3 protein is CASSQGLLGSYEQYF. The CDR3, as DNA: TGCGCCAGCAGCCAAGGCCTTCTCGGGTCCTACGAGCAGTACTTC.

V usage is TRBV23-1 and J usage is TRBJ1-5, with D uncertain. TRBV23-1 is an open reading frame, and its role is uncertain. V dropped 2 bases and J dropped 7 bases, with 12 bases sitting between them. CDR3 size: 14 residues. CDR3 loop: CASSQVGRRQPQHF. In DNA, the CDR3 is TGCGCCAGCAGTCAAGTAGGGAGGCGCCAGCCCCAGCATTTT.

The chain carries TRBV7-9 and TRBJ2-2; tentatively, D is TRBD1 or TRBD2 (5 bases each). This CDR3 contains 13 residues. Germline values: CDR1 SEHNR, CDR2 FQNEAQ (reference sequence). V was cut by 5 bases and J by 5 bases, with 9 bases left in between. CDR3 nucleotides: TGTGCCAGCAGCGTTGGGGGTACCGGGGAGCTGTTTTTT. Protein product: CASSVGGTGELFF.

The J gene is TRBJ2-5, the V gene TRBV6-5, with D unclear. Trimming took 7 bases from V and 2 from J, leaving 5 bases between them. The CDR3 runs to 11 residues. Per the germline V gene, CDR1 is MNHEY and CDR2 is SVGAGI. DNA for the CDR3: TGTGCCAGCATCTCACAAGAGACCCAGTACTTC. Translating gives CASISQETQYF.

The J gene is TRBJ2-7, the V gene TRBV7-9; a weak D match, TRBD1 (5 bases). The V end was cut by 10 bases, the J end by 2 bases, with 12 bases between. This CDR3 is 12 amino acids long. Germline V gene lookup returns CDR1 SEHNR and CDR2 FQNEAQ (reference sequence). Here the CDR3 reads CATEQETYEQYF. The DNA for the CDR3 is TGTGCCACCGAACAGGAGACCTACGAGCAGTACTTC.

This chain connects TRBV19 to TRBJ2-2, with a weak D call TRBD1 (5 bases). Germline CDR1 is LNHDA and CDR2 is SQIVND (reference sequence). V was clipped by 6 bases and J by 1 base, with 9 bases between them. The CDR3 totals 14 residues. The CDR3, as DNA: TGTGCCAGTAGCTCCGGACAGAACACCGGGGAGCTGTTTTTT. It translates to CASSSGQNTGELFF.

The chain combines TRBV7-8 with TRBJ1-5; TRBD1 matches 8 bases. The junction had 7 bases not matched to a gene; V was cut back by 5 bases and J by 7 bases. There are 14 residues in the CDR3. Germline CDR1 is SGHVS and CDR2 is FQNEAQ. CDR3 coding DNA: TGTGCCAGCAGCCCTGACAGGGGTGCACAGCCCCAGCATTTT. Translated: CASSPDRGAQPQHF.

V gene TRBV2 combines with J gene TRBJ1-2, with D unclear. The germline gives CDR1 SNHLY, CDR2 FYNNEI. CDR3 size: 14 residues. V lost 10 bases to trimming and J lost 8 bases, with 23 bases between them. The chain's CDR3 is CATPGEGTNIGYTF. The DNA for the CDR3 is TGTGCCACCCCCGGCGAGGGCACCAATATCGGCTACACCTTC.

The chain employs TRBV6-6 and TRBJ1-3, with D possibly matching TRBD1 (6 bases). Germline values: CDR1 MNHNY, CDR2 SVGAGI (reference sequence). The CDR3 is made up of 14 amino acids. V lost 5 bases and J 4 bases, leaving 12 bases between the germline ends. CDR3 amino acids: CASSDRTQGNTIYF. The CDR3 DNA is TGTGCCAGCAGTGACAGGACCCAGGGAAACACCATATATTTT.

This clone was recorded a few times. The chain links TRBV4-3 to TRBJ2-7, with TRBD2 matching over 7 bases. CDR3 length: 14 amino acids. Germline lookup yields CDR1 LGHNA and CDR2 YSLEER. Unmatched junction bases numbered 2, after V lost 0 bases and J lost 3 bases. CDR3: CASSQDKRDYEQYF. The CDR3 bases are TGCGCCAGCAGCCAAGATAAGCGGGACTACGAGCAGTACTTC.

This clone was seen only once. V and J are TRBV6-1 and TRBJ2-1; the D call may be TRBD1 or TRBD2 (5 bases each). Germline V lookup: CDR1 MNHNS, CDR2 SASEGT. The CDR3 extends over 15 amino acids. Trimming pared 6 bases from V and 2 bases from J, leaving 14 bases between. For the CDR3, the DNA is TGTGCCAGCAGCCGAGGGGTCTCCCCCTACAATGAGCAGTTCTTC. Protein: CASSRGVSPYNEQFF.

The rearrangement uses TRBV5-8 and TRBJ1-5; D unresolved. Between the trimmed V and J ends, which lost 3 bases and 4 bases, there was a span of 8 bases. CDR3 length: 13 amino acids. Germline V gene lookup returns CDR1 SGHTS and CDR2 YDEGEE. Written as DNA, the CDR3 is TGTGCCAGCAGCTATAATCAGAATCAGCCCCAGCATTTT. It encodes CASSYNQNQPQHF.

The rearrangement uses TRBV9 and TRBJ1-5; tentative D call: TRBD1 (5 bases). Per the germline V gene, CDR1 is SGDLS and CDR2 is YYNGEE. V lost 0 bases, J lost 5 bases, and 12 bases lay in between. The CDR3 covers 15 residues. The CDR3 loop reads CASSVGPQGDQPQHF. The CDR3 DNA sequence: TGTGCCAGCAGCGTAGGACCCCAGGGCGATCAGCCCCAGCATTTT.

This sequence joins TRBV15 and TRBJ2-1; D not certain. Trimming cost V 6 bases and J 0 bases, with 6 bases left between them. CDR1 and CDR2 (germline): LNHNV, YYDKDF (reference sequence). The length of the CDR3 is 13 residues. In DNA, the CDR3 is TGTGCCACCAGGCTAGACTCCTACAATGAGCAGTTCTTC. It yields the protein CATRLDSYNEQFF.

The genes are TRBV2 and TRBJ2-7; D ambiguous. Trimming stripped 5 bases from V and 0 bases from J, with 2 bases between. Per the germline V gene, CDR1 is SNHLY and CDR2 is FYNNEI. The CDR3 extends over 11 amino acids. CDR3 nucleotides: TGTGCCAGCAGTTTCTCCTACGAGCAGTACTTC. Its translation: CASSFSYEQYF.

Written as DNA, the CDR3 is TGTGCCAGCAGTCCTTCCCATGAGCAGTTCTTC. Encoded protein: CASSPSHEQFF. The chain carries TRBV28 and TRBJ2-1; D ambiguous. The CDR3 extends over 11 amino acids. Per germline, CDR1 MDHEN and CDR2 SYDVKM. Trimming took 5 bases from V and 8 from J, leaving 7 bases between them.

The chain recombines TRBV28 with TRBJ1-1; possible D gene TRBD1, 5 bases. Trimming left V 6 bases short and J 1 base short, with 12 bases between. Germline CDR1 and CDR2: MDHEN and SYDVKM. The CDR3 runs 14 residues. The CDR3: CASSFLTENTEAFF. In DNA, the CDR3 is TGTGCCAGCAGCTTCTTGACAGAGAACACTGAAGCTTTCTTT.

The V and J genes are TRBV19 and TRBJ2-1; 7 bases line up with TRBD2. Trimming removed 3 bases from V and 4 bases from J; junction bases left unmatched: 9. This CDR3 comprises 16 residues. Germline V lookup: CDR1 LNHDA, CDR2 SQIVND (reference sequence). Here the CDR3 DNA reads TGTGCCAGTAGTATCGATCCAGCGGGGATTTACAATGAGCAGTTCTTC. Translation gives CASSIDPAGIYNEQFF.

The chain combines TRBV10-3 with TRBJ1-5; 7 positions match TRBD1. With 5 bases clipped from V and 5 bases from J, the junction kept 12 bases outside the gene matches. This CDR3 region has 16 residues. Germline CDR1 is ENHRY and CDR2 is SYGVKD. For the CDR3, the DNA is TGTGCCATCAGTCTCGGGGCAGGGGGATCGGATCAGCCCCAGCATTTT. This encodes CAISLGAGGSDQPQHF.

The chain combines TRBV4-1 with TRBJ1-2; D gene ambiguous. Germline values: CDR1 MGHRA, CDR2 YSYEKL. The CDR3 is made up of 15 amino acids. V lost 3 bases and J 3 bases, leaving 14 bases between the germline ends. CDR3 residues: CASSQPTHSDYGYTF. For the CDR3, the DNA is TGCGCCAGCAGCCAGCCGACCCACTCAGACTATGGCTACACCTTC.